Presented here are 29 T cell receptor beta chains from one specimen sequenced in a study of T cells after yellow fever vaccination. TCRdb called the 5' RACE reads again in MiXCR, with one record for every CDR3 protein. This sample has 300,000 to 400,000 distinct CDR3 sequences; approximately 6% occur once, and the top ten carry approximately 16%. The material sequenced was PBMCs, taken 5 days after the yellow fever booster vaccination. These receptors were collected from a man aged 25 to 40 who received the YFV17D yellow fever vaccine.

This clonotype was detected only a few times. The chain carries TRBV23-1 and TRBJ2-7, with 8 bases identical to TRBD1. TRBV23-1 falls under the ORF class, with uncertain function. Trimming cost V 7 bases and J 0 bases; bases outside gene matches: 26. The CDR3 has 21 residues. Written as DNA, the CDR3 is TGCGCCAGCATCTCCCCGCCCGGGACAGGTCCTCTCGGGGCGAGCTCCTACGAGCAGTACTTC. The encoded protein is CASISPPGTGPLGASSYEQYF.

About this clonotype: Compared with germline, one end of the junction differs, possibly owing to a read error. The V gene is TRBV20-1, the J gene TRBJ2-6; D is uncertain. The CDR3 runs 16 residues. Germline V CDR1 and CDR2: DFQATT, SNEGSKA (reference sequence). The chain's CDR3 is CCAPTTDHSGANVLTF. DNA of the CDR3: TGCTGTGCCCCCACCACAGACCACTCTGGGGCCAACGTCCTGACTTTC.

This clonotype was seen many times. The chain uses TRBV9 and TRBJ2-7; tentative D call: TRBD2 (6 bases). With 3 bases removed from V and 4 bases from J, the gap between germline ends came to 14 bases. The CDR3 spans 14 residues. Germline V lookup: CDR1 SGDLS, CDR2 YYNGEE. CDR3 sequence (DNA): TGTGCCAGCAGCGCCCTAGATGGAGGGTACGAGCAGTACTTC. Residues: CASSALDGGYEQYF.

CDR3 in amino acids: CASSSARGTGGFEAFF. Here the CDR3 DNA reads TGTGCCAGCAGCTCCGCGAGGGGGACAGGGGGCTTTGAAGCTTTCTTT. The chain combines TRBV5-5 with TRBJ1-1, with 12 bases fitting TRBD1. This CDR3 has 16 residues. V trimming: 3 bases; J trimming: 7 bases; junction bases outside the gene matches: 10. The germline CDR1 and CDR2 sequences are SGHKS and YYEKEE (reference sequence).

In this sample, this clonotype turned up many times. This chain joins TRBV20-1 and TRBJ2-2; 7 bases match TRBD2. The CDR3 spans 14 residues. Germline values: CDR1 DFQATT, CDR2 SNEGSKA (reference sequence). CDR3 in DNA: TGCAGCCTTAGGCGGCGGGAGACCACCGGGGAGCTGTTTTTT. This translates into CSLRRRETTGELFF.

The chain combines TRBV10-1 with TRBJ1-4, with D perhaps TRBD1 (6 bases). Germline CDR1 is WNHNN and CDR2 is SYGVQD (reference sequence). V was pared by 3 bases and J by 3 bases, with 11 bases between. The CDR3 is made up of 15 amino acids. The chain's CDR3 is CASSETTGPNEKLFF. The CDR3 nucleotides read TGCGCCAGCAGTGAAACGACAGGTCCTAATGAAAAACTGTTTTTT.

This rearrangement joins TRBV5-6 to TRBJ1-1; tentative D call: TRBD1 (5 bases). This CDR3 spans 14 amino acids. CDR1 is SGHDT and CDR2 is YYEEEE in the germline V gene. V was pared by 5 bases and J by 4 bases, with 15 bases between. The CDR3 nucleotides read TGTGCCAGCAGAACCGGGACCTGGGGCACTGAAGCTTTCTTT. Residues: CASRTGTWGTEAFF.

This clonotype was detected many times. The rearrangement uses TRBV5-1 and TRBJ2-1; TRBD1 or TRBD2 may be the D gene (5 bases each). The germline V gene encodes CDR1 SGHRS and CDR2 YFSETQ. Trimming took 0 bases from V and 0 from J, leaving 10 bases between them. The CDR3 is 16 residues long. The CDR3 sequence is CASSLGGAASYNEQFF. The DNA for the CDR3 is TGCGCCAGCAGCTTGGGAGGGGCGGCCTCCTACAATGAGCAGTTCTTC. The full variable domain, completed using reference TRBV5-1 and TRBJ2-1, is KAGVTQTPRYLIKTRGQQVTLSCSPISGHRSVSWYQQTPGQGLQFLFEYFSETQRNKGNFPGRFSGRQFSNSRSEMNVSTLELGDSALYLCASSLGGAASYNEQFFGPGTRLTVL.

This chain connects TRBV5-6 to TRBJ2-7; D call uncertain. The CDR3 is made up of 15 amino acids. CDR1 is SGHDT and CDR2 is YYEEEE in the germline V gene. The V end was cut by 0 bases, the J end by 2 bases, with 12 bases between. The CDR3 DNA reads as TGTGCCAGCAGCTTGGGCAGGAGAATTGCCTACGAGCAGTACTTC. As protein: CASSLGRRIAYEQYF. The full variable domain, in which reference TRBV5-6 and TRBJ2-7 provide the parts outside the CDR3, is DAGVTQSPTHLIKTRGQQVTLRCSPKSGHDTVSWYQQALGQGPQFIFQYYEEEERQRGNFPDRFSGHQFPNYSSELNVNALLLGDSALYLCASSLGRRIAYEQYFGPGTRLTVT.

The chain is built from TRBV4-1 and TRBJ1-5, with D possibly matching TRBD1 (5 bases). From germline, CDR1 is MGHRA and CDR2 YSYEKL. This CDR3 spans 13 amino acids. The ends were cut back, 1 base at V and 7 bases at J, with 8 bases in the middle. CDR3 protein: CASSQAWGQPQHF. For the CDR3, the DNA is TGCGCCAGCAGCCAAGCCTGGGGGCAGCCCCAGCATTTT.

This clonotype has only a few counts. The chain combines TRBV28 with TRBJ2-1; 12 nucleotides match TRBD2. This CDR3 region has 15 residues. Trimming took 6 bases from V and 9 from J; bases not matched to a gene: 9. Germline V gene data show CDR1 as MDHEN and CDR2 as SYDVKM. DNA of the CDR3: TGTGCCAGCAGCCCTAGCGGGAGGGCATCGGGTGAGCAGTTCTTC. As protein: CASSPSGRASGEQFF.

This clonotype was counted only a few times. The rearrangement joins TRBV14 to TRBJ1-1; no reliable D call. This CDR3 has 14 residues. V was clipped by 5 bases and J by 1 base, with 11 bases between them. Germline values: CDR1 SGHDN, CDR2 FVKESK. This CDR3 is CASSKGYRNTEAFF. The DNA of the CDR3 is TGTGCCAGCAGCAAGGGTTATAGGAACACTGAAGCTTTCTTT.

This clonotype was counted only a few times. The rearrangement uses TRBV20-1 and TRBJ1-1; a weak D match, TRBD1 (5 bases). Germline V gene lookup returns CDR1 DFQATT and CDR2 SNEGSKA (reference sequence). This CDR3 region has 13 residues. V was clipped by 6 bases and J by 3 bases, with 14 bases between them. CDR3 loop: CSAFLGVDTEAFF. The CDR3 nucleotides are TGCAGTGCCTTTTTGGGGGTCGACACTGAAGCTTTCTTT.

There are a few counts of this clonotype. The chain carries TRBV4-3 and TRBJ1-2; no clear D. Trimming cost V 0 bases and J 5 bases, with 16 bases left between them. Germline-derived CDR1 and CDR2 are LGHNA and YSLEER. This CDR3 contains 16 residues. The DNA for the CDR3 is TGCGCCAGCAGCCAAGATCACGGCGTCCGGGGATATGGCTACACCTTC. Amino acid sequence: CASSQDHGVRGYGYTF.

This sequence joins TRBV5-6 and TRBJ2-3; TRBD2 is a possible D gene (5 bases). This CDR3 is 13 amino acids long. V dropped 4 bases and J dropped 9 bases, with 15 bases sitting between them. Per the germline V gene, CDR1 is SGHDT and CDR2 is YYEEEE. Written as DNA, the CDR3 is TGTGCCAGCAGCCCCGCGGGCGTCTACACGCAGTATTTT. It is translated as CASSPAGVYTQYF.

Many counts were recorded for this clonotype. V is TRBV10-3 and J is TRBJ2-1; D remains unclear. The CDR3 is made up of 15 amino acids. Germline V gene lookup returns CDR1 ENHRY and CDR2 SYGVKD. Trimming removed 2 bases from V and 1 base from J, with 9 bases in between. The CDR3 DNA follows: TGTGCCATCAGTGAGGGTTTAGTGTCCTACAATGAGCAGTTCTTC. Residues: CAISEGLVSYNEQFF.

This clonotype was picked up many times. The CDR3 DNA follows: TGCAGTGTTTCCCAGGGGAAAGAAGAGACCCAGTACTTC. Residues: CSVSQGKEETQYF. This chain joins TRBV20-1 and TRBJ2-5; possible D gene TRBD1, 6 bases. The V gene's germline CDR1 is DFQATT and CDR2 SNEGSKA (reference sequence). V lost 7 bases and J lost 3, with 15 bases in between. The CDR3 spans 13 residues.

This clonotype was observed at least ten times. The chain recombines TRBV3-1 with TRBJ2-1, with unresolved D. Germline V gene sequence: CDR1 LGHDT, CDR2 YNNKEL (reference sequence). V was pared by 3 bases and J by 7 bases, with 4 bases between. The CDR3 contains 11 residues. The DNA for the CDR3 is TGTGCCAGCAGCCAGGCGAATGAGCAGTTCTTC. Translating it yields CASSQANEQFF.

The count of this clonotype is one. An end of the junction differs from the germline gene, which may be a read error. J is TRBJ2-3 and V is TRBV20-1; the match to TRBD2 covers 8 bases. Germline V gene lookup returns CDR1 DFQATT and CDR2 SNEGSKA (reference sequence). The CDR3 extends over 16 amino acids. CDR3 nucleotide sequence: TGCTGTGCTTGGCCCGCTTTAGCGGGGATCACAGATACGCAGTATTTT. Translating it yields CCAWPALAGITDTQYF.

This chain joins TRBV24-1 and TRBJ2-5, with 7 nucleotides matching TRBD1. CDR3 length equals 13 residues. J lost 4 bases, V lost 4 bases, and 2 bases had no gene match. The germline CDR1 and CDR2 sequences are KGHDR and SFDVKD. In DNA form, the CDR3 reads TGTGCCACCAGTGACGGACAGGCAGAGACCCAGTACTTC. Encoded protein: CATSDGQAETQYF.

V is TRBV24-1 and J is TRBJ2-1, with a weak D call TRBD2 (5 bases). Germline assignment: CDR1 KGHDR and CDR2 SFDVKD. The CDR3 loop spans 15 amino acids. V was clipped by 5 bases and J by 6 bases, with 16 bases between them. In DNA, the CDR3 is TGTGCCACCAGTGTGCGTTCTCGAGGGATCAATGAGCAGTTCTTC. Protein: CATSVRSRGINEQFF.

This clonotype occurred a few times. At one of its ends the junction is not consistent with the germline gene, which may arise from a read error. The V call is TRBV20-1, the J call TRBJ2-6; D not resolved. CDR3 length equals 13 residues. Germline CDR1 reads DFQATT; CDR2 reads SNEGSKA (reference sequence). CDR3 coding DNA: TGCAGTGCTAGAGTCTCTCGGGCCAACGTCCTGACTTTC. It codes for CSARVSRANVLTF.

At least ten counts were recorded for this clonotype. One end of the junction fails to match germline, which may point to a read error. J is TRBJ2-1 and V is TRBV5-4; 8 bases match TRBD1. Germline V gives CDR1 SGHNT, CDR2 YYREEE (reference sequence). This CDR3 is built from 21 residues. Written as DNA, the CDR3 is TGTGCCAGCACCTTGGAGGTGACAGGGGCTTTCCTTTCCAGCTCCTACAATGAGCAGTTCTTC. Translating it yields CASTLEVTGAFLSSSYNEQFF.

This clonotype came up many times. The genes are TRBV14 and TRBJ2-2, with 9 positions matching TRBD2. Germline lookup yields CDR1 SGHDN and CDR2 FVKESK. The V segment lost 1 base and the J segment 6 bases; nucleotides outside the gene matches: 0. This CDR3 is 14 amino acids long. The CDR3 loop reads CASSQVAGAGELFF. CDR3 bases: TGTGCCAGCAGCCAAGTAGCGGGAGCCGGGGAGCTGTTTTTT.

This clonotype turned up a few times. The chain is built from TRBV6-2 or TRBV6-3 and TRBJ2-7, with 10 bases identical to TRBD2. Trimming removed 6 bases from V and 6 bases from J; junction bases left unmatched: 17. Germline V gives CDR1 MNHEY, CDR2 SVGEGT. The CDR3 sequence is 17 residues long. In DNA, the CDR3 is TGTGCCAGCAGCCGAATTCCTTCAGCGGGAGGGCCTTTCGAGCAGTACTTC. Residues: CASSRIPSAGGPFEQYF.

The rearrangement links TRBV9 to TRBJ2-5; D possibly corresponds to TRBD2 (6 bases). This CDR3 has 13 residues. V lost 3 bases to trimming and J lost 7 bases, with 13 bases between them. From germline, CDR1 is SGDLS and CDR2 YYNGEE. CDR3 nucleotides: TGTGCCAGCAGCGCCAGACCTAGCGCGACCCAGTACTTC. Its translation is CASSARPSATQYF. The variable domain in full, completed from reference TRBV9 and TRBJ2-5, reads DSGVTQTPKHLITATGQRVTLRCSPRSGDLSVYWYQQSLDQGLQFLIQYYNGEERAKGNILERFSAQQFPDLHSELNLSSLELGDSALYFCASSARPSATQYFGPGTRLLVL.

This rearrangement joins TRBV20-1 to TRBJ2-2; 10 positions agree with TRBD2. This CDR3 is built from 15 residues. In germline, CDR1 is DFQATT, CDR2 SNEGSKA (reference sequence). Trimming removed 6 bases from V and 3 bases from J; junction bases left unmatched: 7. DNA of the CDR3: TGCAGTGCCCCTCCTAGCGGGAGTTACACCGGGGAGCTGTTTTTT. It yields the protein CSAPPSGSYTGELFF.

There are many counts of this clonotype. The chain recombines TRBV4-2 with TRBJ2-1, with D possibly TRBD2 on 6 matching bases. Germline V gene data show CDR1 as LGHNA and CDR2 as YNFKEQ. V was pared by 3 bases and J by 2 bases, with 8 bases between. This CDR3 region has 14 residues. The CDR3 region is CASSQGLAYNEQFF. The CDR3 region has the DNA TGTGCCAGCAGCCAGGGACTTGCCTACAATGAGCAGTTCTTC.

At least ten counts were recorded for this clonotype. The chain employs TRBV12-3 or TRBV12-4 and TRBJ2-2, with TRBD2 matching over 7 bases. Trimming cost V 8 bases and J 4 bases; bases outside gene matches: 1. This CDR3 has 12 residues. CDR3 protein: CASGRATGELFF. The CDR3 nucleotides read TGTGCCAGCGGGAGGGCCACCGGGGAGCTGTTTTTT.